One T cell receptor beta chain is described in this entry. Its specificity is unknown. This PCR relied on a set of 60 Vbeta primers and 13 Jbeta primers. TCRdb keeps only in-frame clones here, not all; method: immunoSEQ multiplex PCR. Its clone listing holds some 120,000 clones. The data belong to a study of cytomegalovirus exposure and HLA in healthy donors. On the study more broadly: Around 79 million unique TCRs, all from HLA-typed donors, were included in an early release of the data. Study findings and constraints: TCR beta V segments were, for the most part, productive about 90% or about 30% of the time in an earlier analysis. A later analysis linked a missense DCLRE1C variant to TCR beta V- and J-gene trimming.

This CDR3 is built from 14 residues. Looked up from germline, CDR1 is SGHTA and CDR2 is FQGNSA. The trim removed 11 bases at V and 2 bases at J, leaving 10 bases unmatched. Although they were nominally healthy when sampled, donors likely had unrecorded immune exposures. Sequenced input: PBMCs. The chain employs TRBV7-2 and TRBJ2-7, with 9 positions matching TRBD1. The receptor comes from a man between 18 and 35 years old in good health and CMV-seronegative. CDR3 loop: CAPRGDRATYEQYF. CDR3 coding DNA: TGTGCCCCCAGGGGGGACAGGGCGACCTACGAGCAGTACTTC.